Listed here are 30 T cell receptor beta chains from one sample, sequenced in a study of blood T cell repertoires in COVID-19. Some clones are missing from TCRdb's copy, which holds only in-frame ones; the method was immunoSEQ multiplex PCR. The sample yields a few hundred thousand clones, roughly 90% seen once. The specimen was peripheral blood. All receptors come from a man between 65 and 85 years old with acute or convalescent COVID-19.

The V call is TRBV2, the J call TRBJ1-4; D is uncertain. The CDR3 contains 16 residues. Between the trimmed V and J ends, which lost 3 bases and 2 bases, there was a span of 13 bases. Germline V gene lookup returns CDR1 SNHLY and CDR2 FYNNEI. CDR3 DNA: TGTGCCAGCAGTGACGGTCTGGGAGCGACTAATGAAAAACTGTTTTTT. Translated, it gives CASSDGLGATNEKLFF.

J is TRBJ2-5 and V is TRBV5-5; D perhaps matches TRBD1 (6 bases). V lost 3 bases and J lost 1, with 16 bases in between. Germline V gene lookup returns CDR1 SGHKS and CDR2 YYEKEE (reference sequence). The CDR3 covers 16 residues. CDR3 loop: CASSSAQGFPQETQYF. CDR3 coding DNA: TGTGCCAGCAGCTCGGCCCAGGGGTTCCCCCAAGAGACCCAGTACTTC.

The chain has TRBV5-1 and TRBJ1-4; the D gene is possibly TRBD1 (5 bases). With 0 bases removed from V and 0 bases from J, the gap between germline ends came to 9 bases. The CDR3 contains 16 residues. Germline CDR1 SGHRS, CDR2 YFSETQ. CDR3 region: CASSLAGGATNEKLFF. The CDR3, as DNA: TGCGCCAGCAGCTTGGCCGGAGGGGCAACTAATGAAAAACTGTTTTTT. Full variable domain (outside the CDR3, taken from reference TRBV5-1 and TRBJ1-4): KAGVTQTPRYLIKTRGQQVTLSCSPISGHRSVSWYQQTPGQGLQFLFEYFSETQRNKGNFPGRFSGRQFSNSRSEMNVSTLELGDSALYLCASSLAGGATNEKLFFGSGTQLSVL.

The genes are TRBV12-5 and TRBJ1-2; D remains unclear. From germline, CDR1 is LGHNT and CDR2 FRNRAP. The CDR3 has 16 amino acids. The V and J ends lost 6 bases and 3 bases respectively, with 20 bases between them. In DNA form, the CDR3 reads TGTGCTAGTGGGCAAATCGGGGAGTGGTCGGACTATGGCTACACCTTC. Translation: CASGQIGEWSDYGYTF.

A single count supports this clone. The J gene is TRBJ1-4, the V gene TRBV7-2, with a tentative D call TRBD1 (5 bases). This CDR3 comprises 16 residues. The V gene's germline CDR1 is SGHTA and CDR2 FQGNSA. V gave up 5 bases and J gave up 0 bases, with 13 bases separating them. Written as DNA, the CDR3 is TGTGCCAGCAGCCCCACGGGGGGGACAACTAATGAAAAACTGTTTTTT. This translates into CASSPTGGTTNEKLFF.

V is TRBV3-1 (or the pseudogene TRBV3-2) and J is TRBJ1-1; 7 bases fit TRBD1. The CDR3 length is 14 residues. Unmatched junction bases numbered 8, after V lost 5 bases and J lost 5 bases. Germline V gives CDR1 LGHDT, CDR2 YNNKEL (reference sequence). The CDR3 spells CASSSTGARTEAFF. The CDR3 DNA sequence: TGTGCCAGCAGCAGTACAGGGGCCCGGACTGAAGCTTTCTTT.

This clone has more than one count but fewer than ten. V usage is TRBV5-1 and J usage is TRBJ2-5; 9 positions agree with TRBD2. The CDR3 loop spans 15 amino acids. Germline lookup yields CDR1 SGHRS and CDR2 YFSETQ. The V and J ends lost 0 bases and 4 bases, in that order; junction bases with no gene match: 4. CDR3 sequence (DNA): TGCGCCAGCAGCTTGGGAGGAGCGGGAGGAGAGACCCAGTACTTC. Translated: CASSLGGAGGETQYF.

V is TRBV18 and J is TRBJ2-3; D is perhaps TRBD1 (6 bases). V was trimmed by 6 bases and J by 1 base, leaving 8 bases between them. This CDR3 spans 13 amino acids. The germline V gene has CDR1 KGHSH and CDR2 LQKENI. For the CDR3, the DNA is TGTGCCAGCTCGTCAGGGGGCACAGATACGCAGTATTTT. Translated: CASSSGGTDTQYF.

A single count supports this clone. This chain links TRBV7-2 with TRBJ2-2; 10 nucleotides align to TRBD2. The CDR3 is 16 residues long. CDR1 and CDR2 from the germline V gene are SGHTA and FQGNSA. V lost 5 bases and J lost 4; bases outside the gene matches: 7. CDR3 sequence (DNA): TGTGCCAGCAGCCCTACTAGCGGGGTCAGCACCGGGGAGCTGTTTTTT. Its translation is CASSPTSGVSTGELFF.

The rearrangement links TRBV4-1 to TRBJ2-1; D unclear. From germline, CDR1 is MGHRA and CDR2 YSYEKL. Trimming took off 1 base at V and 5 bases at J, with 12 bases between the two ends. The CDR3 sequence is 15 residues long. The CDR3 reads CASSQALVPHNEQFF. CDR3 coding DNA: TGCGCCAGCAGCCAAGCTTTAGTGCCGCACAATGAGCAGTTCTTC.

DNA of the CDR3: TGCAGTGCTAGTGAAGGGGCAGGGGGTGCCACAGATACGCAGTATTTT. It yields the protein CSASEGAGGATDTQYF. The V and J genes are TRBV20-1 and TRBJ2-3; TRBD1 matches 7 bases. J was trimmed by 2 bases and V by 3 bases; bases with no gene match: 11. Per the germline V gene, CDR1 is DFQATT and CDR2 is SNEGSKA (reference sequence). The CDR3 contains 16 residues.

The chain is built from TRBV19 and TRBJ1-1; 8 nucleotides match TRBD1. CDR1 LNHDA and CDR2 SQIVND come from the germline V gene (reference sequence). The CDR3 loop spans 14 amino acids. The junction had 4 bases not matched to a gene; V was cut back by 3 bases and J by 4 bases. The CDR3 here is CASSMPGGPTEAFF. Here the CDR3 DNA reads TGTGCCAGTAGTATGCCAGGGGGCCCCACTGAAGCTTTCTTT.

V and J are TRBV3-1 (or the pseudogene TRBV3-2) and TRBJ2-7; 11 bases map to TRBD2. After removal of 1 base from V and 2 bases from J, the junction contained 10 bases not matched to a gene. The germline V gene has CDR1 LGHDT and CDR2 YNNKEL (reference sequence). The CDR3 spans 18 residues. CDR3 nucleotides: TGTGCCAGCAGCCAAGGGGGCCTAGCGGGAGGACTTGCCTACGAGCAGTACTTC. Residues: CASSQGGLAGGLAYEQYF.

The chain joins TRBV20-1 to TRBJ1-1; D remains unclear. V lost 0 bases and J 5 bases, leaving 4 bases between the germline ends. Germline V gene data show CDR1 as DFQATT and CDR2 as SNEGSKA (reference sequence). CDR3 length: 11 amino acids. CDR3: CSAREITEAFF. CDR3 DNA sequence: TGCAGTGCTAGAGAAATAACTGAAGCTTTCTTT.

J is TRBJ2-5 and V is TRBV27, with 7 bases aligning to TRBD2. This CDR3 is built from 13 residues. The germline V gene has CDR1 MNHEY and CDR2 SMNVEV (reference sequence). V trimming: 2 bases; J trimming: 6 bases; junction bases outside the gene matches: 3. The CDR3 loop is CASSLAGVQTQYF. CDR3 coding DNA: TGTGCCAGCAGTTTAGCGGGAGTGCAGACCCAGTACTTC.

This chain connects TRBV29-1 to TRBJ1-5; 11 bases align to TRBD1. The CDR3 has 14 amino acids. Germline CDR1 SQVTM, CDR2 ANQGSEA. J lost 6 bases, V lost 3 bases, and 4 bases had no gene match. CDR3 DNA sequence: TGCAGCGTTGATCGGACAGGGGGCCGTCAGCCCCAGCATTTT. Its translation is CSVDRTGGRQPQHF.

This sequence joins TRBV7-8 and TRBJ1-1, with 7 bases fitting TRBD1. Trimming at V came to 5 bases and at J to 0 bases, leaving 3 bases not matched to a gene. The CDR3 has 14 residues. Germline assignment: CDR1 SGHVS and CDR2 FQNEAQ. The CDR3 here is CASSGQALNTEAFF. The CDR3, as DNA: TGTGCCAGCAGCGGACAGGCCCTGAACACTGAAGCTTTCTTT.

J is TRBJ2-2 and V is TRBV3-1 (or the pseudogene TRBV3-2), with 10 bases identical to TRBD2. The CDR3 has 17 amino acids. The ends lost 3 bases at V and 8 bases at J; junction bases unmatched: 12. CDR1 is LGHDT, CDR2 YNNKEL, per germline (reference sequence). This CDR3 is CASSHLPGLAESGELFF. For the CDR3, the DNA is TGTGCCAGCAGCCATCTTCCCGGACTAGCGGAGTCTGGGGAGCTGTTTTTT.

The chain is built from TRBV6-1 and TRBJ1-4; 7 bases fit TRBD1. The V and J ends lost 2 bases and 2 bases, in that order; junction bases with no gene match: 5. Germline CDR1 MNHNS, CDR2 SASEGT. The length of the CDR3 is 16 residues. The CDR3 reads CASSEKGAWTNEKLFF. The CDR3 DNA follows: TGTGCCAGCAGTGAAAAGGGGGCTTGGACTAATGAAAAACTGTTTTTT.

In DNA form, the CDR3 reads TGTGCCAGCAGCGTAGGGGGGCGAGACATTGGAAACACCATATATTTT. Translated: CASSVGGRDIGNTIYF. The chain carries TRBV9 and TRBJ1-3, with a weak D call TRBD1 (6 bases). The V end lost 0 bases, the J end lost 3 bases, and 13 bases lay between the germline ends. CDR1 is SGDLS and CDR2 is YYNGEE in the germline V gene. The CDR3 length is 16 residues.

This sequence joins TRBV7-2 and TRBJ1-6, with D unresolved. V lost 3 bases and J lost 2, with 8 bases in between. Germline V gene sequence: CDR1 SGHTA, CDR2 FQGNSA. This CDR3 spans 15 amino acids. CDR3 nucleotides: TGTGCCAGCAGCTTGGGAGTACCCTATAATTCACCCCTCCACTTT. This gives the protein CASSLGVPYNSPLHF.

V and J are TRBV13 and TRBJ2-1; 10 bases align to TRBD2. Losses at the gene ends were 8 bases for V and 5 bases for J; bases not matched to a gene: 3. Germline CDR1 reads PRHDT; CDR2 reads FYEKMQ (reference sequence). The CDR3 length is 13 residues. The CDR3 region is CASGLAVDNEQFF. The CDR3, as DNA: TGTGCCAGCGGACTAGCGGTAGACAATGAGCAGTTCTTC.

This clone showed up just once. This chain links TRBV29-1 with TRBJ2-3; 8 nucleotides match TRBD2. The V gene end was trimmed by 8 bases and the J gene end by 5 bases; junction bases not matched to a gene: 21. The CDR3 runs to 17 residues. The germline CDR1 and CDR2 sequences are SQVTM and ANQGSEA. CDR3 in DNA: TGCAGCATCCGCGGATTAGCGGGACCATTGGGACGAGATACGCAGTATTTT. Translation gives CSIRGLAGPLGRDTQYF.

Only one count was recorded for this clone. The rearrangement links TRBV4-1 to TRBJ1-1; no reliable D call. Germline loops: CDR1 MGHRA, CDR2 YSYEKL. V dropped 8 bases and J dropped 0 bases, with 13 bases sitting between them. The CDR3 spans 14 residues. CDR3 nucleotide sequence: TGCGCCAGCCGGTGGTCGCGGATGAACACTGAAGCTTTCTTT. Its protein is CASRWSRMNTEAFF.

The rearrangement links TRBV7-2 to TRBJ2-3; TRBD2 matches 10 bases. CDR1 is SGHTA, CDR2 FQGNSA, per germline. This CDR3 comprises 15 residues. V shed 2 bases and J 7 bases; nucleotides not matched to a gene: 6. The CDR3 DNA reads TGTGCCAGCAGCTTACCTAGCGGGAGTACGTATACGCAGTATTTT. This encodes CASSLPSGSTYTQYF.

V and J are TRBV4-3 and TRBJ2-7; D possibly corresponds to TRBD1 (5 bases). CDR1 LGHNA and CDR2 YSLEER come from the germline V gene. Trimming took 0 bases from V and 7 from J, leaving 10 bases between them. The CDR3 covers 13 residues. The CDR3 reads CASSQDRGREQYF. In nucleotides, the CDR3 is TGCGCCAGCAGCCAAGATAGGGGTCGGGAGCAGTACTTC.

The chain uses TRBV4-2 and TRBJ2-1; TRBD2 agrees at 9 bases. The CDR3 contains 15 residues. The junction had 4 bases not matched to a gene; V was cut back by 0 bases and J by 7 bases. The germline gives CDR1 LGHNA, CDR2 YNFKEQ. This chain's CDR3 is CASSQDRGRANEQFF. The DNA for the CDR3 is TGTGCCAGCAGCCAAGATCGCGGGAGGGCAAATGAGCAGTTCTTC.

V usage is TRBV2 and J usage is TRBJ2-1; tentative D call: TRBD2 (6 bases). The CDR3 consists of 13 residues. V lost 6 bases to trimming and J lost 2 bases, with 8 bases between them. CDR1 is SNHLY, CDR2 FYNNEI, per germline. The CDR3 nucleotides are TGTGCCAGCAGACCTAGCGCCTACAATGAGCAGTTCTTC. Its protein is CASRPSAYNEQFF.

J is TRBJ2-5 and V is TRBV15, with TRBD2 identical over 15 bases. This CDR3 is built from 18 residues. The V gene's germline CDR1 is LNHNV and CDR2 YYDKDF (reference sequence). The junction had 8 bases not matched to a gene; V was cut back by 1 base and J by 5 bases. CDR3 residues: CATSRGSMGTSGRETQYF. The CDR3, as DNA: TGTGCCACCAGCAGAGGATCTATGGGGACTAGCGGGAGGGAGACCCAGTACTTC.

This clone was observed a few times. This chain joins TRBV7-9 and TRBJ2-7; a weak D match, TRBD1 (6 bases). Per germline, CDR1 SEHNR and CDR2 FQNEAQ (reference sequence). The CDR3 is made up of 15 amino acids. V was shortened by 1 base and J by 4 bases, with 14 bases between the two germline ends. The CDR3 DNA sequence: TGTGCCAGCAGCTTAGGAGGGGGAAATGTTTACGAGCAGTACTTC. It encodes CASSLGGGNVYEQYF. The variable domain in full, with the rest retrieved from reference TRBV7-9 and TRBJ2-7, is DTGVSQNPRHKITKRGQNVTFRCDPISEHNRLYWYRQTLGQGPEFLTYFQNEAQLEKSRLLSDRFSAERPKGSFSTLEIQRTEQGDSAMYLCASSLGGGNVYEQYFGPGTRLTVT.